This T cell receptor (beta chain) came from a study of T-cell reconstitution after alpha-beta-depleted transplantation in children. Points from the study as a whole: The origin of high day-60 TCRbeta diversity in some patients lay in surviving recipient T cells and thymic progenitors.

This clonotype has a count of ten or more. Its antigen is undetermined. Preparation of the TCRbeta library was carried out with unique molecular identifiers. TCRdb re-analysed the PCR reads in MiXCR, keeping a single row per CDR3 protein. The sample lists roughly 180,000 distinct CDR3 sequences; 11% were seen once. This clonotype originated in a boy under 10 years old with acute myeloid leukemia, due to receive a stem cell transplant. The sequencing used PBMCs, collected before TCRalphabeta/CD19-depleted stem cell transplant.

DNA of the CDR3: TGTGCCAGCAGCGACAGCTATAGCAATCAGCCCCAGCATTTT. It yields the protein CASSDSYSNQPQHF. The rearrangement links TRBV7-9 to TRBJ1-5, with D perhaps matching TRBD1 (5 bases). The germline V and J ends were trimmed by 5 bases and 0 bases, with 8 bases remaining between them. CDR1 is SEHNR, CDR2 FQNEAQ, per germline (reference sequence). The CDR3 totals 14 residues.